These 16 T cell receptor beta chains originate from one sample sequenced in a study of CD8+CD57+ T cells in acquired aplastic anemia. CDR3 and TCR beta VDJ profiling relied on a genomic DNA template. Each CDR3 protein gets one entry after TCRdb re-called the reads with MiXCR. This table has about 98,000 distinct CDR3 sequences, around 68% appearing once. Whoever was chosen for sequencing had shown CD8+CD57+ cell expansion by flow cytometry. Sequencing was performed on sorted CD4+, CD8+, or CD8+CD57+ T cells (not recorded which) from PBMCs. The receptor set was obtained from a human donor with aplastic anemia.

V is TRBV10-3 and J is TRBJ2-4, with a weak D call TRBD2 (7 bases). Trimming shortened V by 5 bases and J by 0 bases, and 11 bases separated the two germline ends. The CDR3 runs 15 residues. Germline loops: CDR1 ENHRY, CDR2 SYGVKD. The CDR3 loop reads CAISYREGAKNIQYF. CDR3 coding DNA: TGTGCCATCAGTTACAGGGAGGGAGCCAAAAACATTCAGTACTTC.

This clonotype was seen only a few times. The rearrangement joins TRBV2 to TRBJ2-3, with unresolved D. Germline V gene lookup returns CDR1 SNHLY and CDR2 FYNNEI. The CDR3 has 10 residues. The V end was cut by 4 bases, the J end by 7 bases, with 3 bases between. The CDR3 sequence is CASSANTQYF. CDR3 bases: TGTGCCAGCAGTGCTAATACGCAGTATTTT.

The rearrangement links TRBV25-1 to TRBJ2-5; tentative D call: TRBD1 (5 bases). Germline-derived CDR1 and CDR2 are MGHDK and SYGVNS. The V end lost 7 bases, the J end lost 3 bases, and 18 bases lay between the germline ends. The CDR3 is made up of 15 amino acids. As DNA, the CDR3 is TGTGCCAGCAAACCGACAGCCCATATTGAAGAGACCCAGTACTTC. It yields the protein CASKPTAHIEETQYF. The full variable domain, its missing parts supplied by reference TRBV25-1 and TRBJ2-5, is EADIYQTPRYLVIGTGKKITLECSQTMGHDKMYWYQQDPGMELHLIHYSYGVNSTEKGDLSSESTVSRIRTEHFPLTLESARPSHTSQYLCASKPTAHIEETQYFGPGTRLLVL.

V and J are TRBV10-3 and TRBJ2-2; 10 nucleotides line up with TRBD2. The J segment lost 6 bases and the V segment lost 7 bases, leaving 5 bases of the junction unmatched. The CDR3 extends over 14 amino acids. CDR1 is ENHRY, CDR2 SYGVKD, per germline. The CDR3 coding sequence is TGTGCCATCACCCGGACTAGCGGACCCGGGGAGCTGTTTTTT. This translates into CAITRTSGPGELFF.

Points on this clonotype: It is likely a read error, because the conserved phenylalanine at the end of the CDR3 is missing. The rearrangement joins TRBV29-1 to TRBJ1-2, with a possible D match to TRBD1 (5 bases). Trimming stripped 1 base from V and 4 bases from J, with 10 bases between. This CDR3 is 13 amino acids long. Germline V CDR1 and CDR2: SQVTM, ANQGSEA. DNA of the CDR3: TGCAGCGTTGAAGTGGGGGTAGGCTATGGCTACACCTCC. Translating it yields CSVEVGVGYGYTS.

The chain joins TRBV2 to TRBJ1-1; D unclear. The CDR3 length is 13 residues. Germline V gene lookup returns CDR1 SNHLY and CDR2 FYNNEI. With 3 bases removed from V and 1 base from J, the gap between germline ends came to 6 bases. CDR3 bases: TGTGCCAGCAGTGACAGAGAGAACACTGAAGCTTTCTTT. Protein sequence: CASSDRENTEAFF.

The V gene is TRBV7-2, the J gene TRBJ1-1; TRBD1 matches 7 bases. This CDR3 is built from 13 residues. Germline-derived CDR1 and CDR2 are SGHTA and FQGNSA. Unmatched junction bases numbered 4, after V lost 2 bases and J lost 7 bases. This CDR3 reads CASSLTGQLEAFF. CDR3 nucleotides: TGTGCCAGCAGCTTAACGGGACAGCTTGAAGCTTTCTTT.

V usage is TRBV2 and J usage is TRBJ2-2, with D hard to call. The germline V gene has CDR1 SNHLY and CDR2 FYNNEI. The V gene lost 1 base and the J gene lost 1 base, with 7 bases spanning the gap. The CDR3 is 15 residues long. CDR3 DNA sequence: TGTGCCAGCAGTGAAGGGGAACTGAACACCGGGGAGCTGTTTTTT. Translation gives CASSEGELNTGELFF.

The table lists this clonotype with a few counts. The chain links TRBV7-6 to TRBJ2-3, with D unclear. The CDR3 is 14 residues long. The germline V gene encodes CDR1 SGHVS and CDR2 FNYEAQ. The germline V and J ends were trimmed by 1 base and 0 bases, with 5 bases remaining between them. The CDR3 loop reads CASSLESSTDTQYF. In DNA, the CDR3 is TGTGCCAGCAGCTTAGAGTCTAGCACAGATACGCAGTATTTT.

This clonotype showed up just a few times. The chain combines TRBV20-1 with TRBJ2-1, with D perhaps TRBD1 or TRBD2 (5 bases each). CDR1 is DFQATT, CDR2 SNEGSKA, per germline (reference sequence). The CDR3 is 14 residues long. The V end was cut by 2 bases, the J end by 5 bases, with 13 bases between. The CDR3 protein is CSARTIGANNEQFF. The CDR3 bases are TGCAGTGCTAGAACGATCGGGGCGAACAATGAGCAGTTCTTC.

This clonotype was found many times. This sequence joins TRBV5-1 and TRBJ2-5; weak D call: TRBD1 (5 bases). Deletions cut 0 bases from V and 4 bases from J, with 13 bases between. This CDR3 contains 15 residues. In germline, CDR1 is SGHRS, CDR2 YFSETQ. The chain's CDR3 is CASSLARVLIETQYF. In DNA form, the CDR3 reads TGCGCCAGCAGCTTGGCCAGGGTCCTGATAGAGACCCAGTACTTC. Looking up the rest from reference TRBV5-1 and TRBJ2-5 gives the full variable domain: KAGVTQTPRYLIKTRGQQVTLSCSPISGHRSVSWYQQTPGQGLQFLFEYFSETQRNKGNFPGRFSGRQFSNSRSEMNVSTLELGDSALYLCASSLARVLIETQYFGPGTRLLVL.

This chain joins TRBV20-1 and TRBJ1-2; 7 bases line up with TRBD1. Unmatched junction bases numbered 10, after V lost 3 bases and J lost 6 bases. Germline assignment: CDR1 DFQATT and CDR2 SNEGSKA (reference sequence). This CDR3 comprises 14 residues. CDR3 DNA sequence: TGCAGTGCTAGGTCGGACAGGTCCGGAGATGGCTACACCTTC. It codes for CSARSDRSGDGYTF.

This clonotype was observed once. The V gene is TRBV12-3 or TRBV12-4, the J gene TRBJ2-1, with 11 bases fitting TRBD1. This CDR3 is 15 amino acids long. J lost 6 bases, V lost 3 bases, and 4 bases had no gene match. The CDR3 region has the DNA TGTGCCAGCAGTTTGCTGGGACAGGGGGGCAATGAGCAGTTCTTC. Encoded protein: CASSLLGQGGNEQFF.

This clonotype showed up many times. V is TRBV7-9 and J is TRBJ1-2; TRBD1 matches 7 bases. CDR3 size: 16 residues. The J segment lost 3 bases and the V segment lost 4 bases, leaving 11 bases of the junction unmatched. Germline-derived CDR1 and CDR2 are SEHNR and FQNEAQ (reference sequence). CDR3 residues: CASSSTSTGEHYGYTF. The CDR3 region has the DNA TGTGCCAGCAGCTCCACCAGCACAGGGGAGCACTATGGCTACACCTTC.

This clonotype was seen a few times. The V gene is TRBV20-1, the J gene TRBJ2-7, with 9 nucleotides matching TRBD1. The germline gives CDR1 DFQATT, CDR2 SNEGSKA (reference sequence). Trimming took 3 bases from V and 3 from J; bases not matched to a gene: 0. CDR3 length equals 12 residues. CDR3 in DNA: TGCAGTGCTAGGACAGGGGGCTACGAGCAGTACTTC. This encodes CSARTGGYEQYF.

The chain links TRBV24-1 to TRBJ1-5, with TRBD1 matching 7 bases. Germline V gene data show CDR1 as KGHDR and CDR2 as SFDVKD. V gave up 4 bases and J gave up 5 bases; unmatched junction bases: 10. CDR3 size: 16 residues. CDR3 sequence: CATSDQQGFGDQPQHF. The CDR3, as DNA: TGTGCCACCAGTGACCAACAGGGGTTTGGGGATCAGCCCCAGCATTTT.